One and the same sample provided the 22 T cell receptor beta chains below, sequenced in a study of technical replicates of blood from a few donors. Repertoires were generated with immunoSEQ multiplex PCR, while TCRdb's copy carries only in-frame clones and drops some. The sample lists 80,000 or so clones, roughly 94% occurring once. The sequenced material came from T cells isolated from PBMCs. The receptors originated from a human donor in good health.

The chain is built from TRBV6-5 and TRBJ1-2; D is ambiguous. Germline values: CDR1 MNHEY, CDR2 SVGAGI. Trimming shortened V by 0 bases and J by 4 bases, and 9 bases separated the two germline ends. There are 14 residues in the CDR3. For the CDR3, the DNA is TGTGCCAGCAGTTACTCAGAGGATACCTATGGCTACACCTTC. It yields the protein CASSYSEDTYGYTF.

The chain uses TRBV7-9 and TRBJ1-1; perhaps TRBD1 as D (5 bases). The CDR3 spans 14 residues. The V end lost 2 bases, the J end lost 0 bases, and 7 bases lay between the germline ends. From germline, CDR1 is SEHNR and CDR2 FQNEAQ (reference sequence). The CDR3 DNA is TGTGCCAGCAGCTTAACCAGGGTGAACACTGAAGCTTTCTTT. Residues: CASSLTRVNTEAFF.

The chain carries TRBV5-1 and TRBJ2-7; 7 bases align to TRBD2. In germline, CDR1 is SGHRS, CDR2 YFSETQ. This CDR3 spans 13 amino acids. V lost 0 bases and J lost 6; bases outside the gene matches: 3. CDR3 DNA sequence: TGCGCCAGCAGCTTGGCTCCGGGAGGCGAGCAGTACTTC. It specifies CASSLAPGGEQYF.

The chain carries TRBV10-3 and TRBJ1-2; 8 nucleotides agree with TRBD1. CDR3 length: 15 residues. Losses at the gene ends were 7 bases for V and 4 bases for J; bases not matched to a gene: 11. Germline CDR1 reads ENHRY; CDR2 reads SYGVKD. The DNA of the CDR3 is TGTGCCATCACCCCGGGACAGGAAAGTGGCTATGGCTACACCTTC. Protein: CAITPGQESGYGYTF.

CDR3 loop: CASQSGSNEQYF. The CDR3 DNA follows: TGTGCCAGCCAGAGCGGGAGCAACGAGCAGTACTTC. This chain joins TRBV27 and TRBJ2-7, with 8 bases aligning to TRBD2. The CDR3 is made up of 12 amino acids. Unmatched junction bases numbered 5, after V lost 8 bases and J lost 5 bases. CDR1 is MNHEY and CDR2 is SMNVEV in the germline V gene (reference sequence).

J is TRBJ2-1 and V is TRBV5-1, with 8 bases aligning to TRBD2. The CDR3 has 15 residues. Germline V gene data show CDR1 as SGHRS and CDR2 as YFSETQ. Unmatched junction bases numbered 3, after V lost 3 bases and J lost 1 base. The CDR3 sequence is CASSYSGISYNEQFF. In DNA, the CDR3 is TGCGCCAGCAGCTATAGCGGGATATCCTACAATGAGCAGTTCTTC.

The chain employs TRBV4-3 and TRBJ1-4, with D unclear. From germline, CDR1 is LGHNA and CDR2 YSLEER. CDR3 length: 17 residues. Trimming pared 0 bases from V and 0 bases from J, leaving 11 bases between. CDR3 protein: CASSQDGGSATNEKLFF. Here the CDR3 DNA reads TGCGCCAGCAGCCAAGATGGCGGGAGTGCAACTAATGAAAAACTGTTTTTT.

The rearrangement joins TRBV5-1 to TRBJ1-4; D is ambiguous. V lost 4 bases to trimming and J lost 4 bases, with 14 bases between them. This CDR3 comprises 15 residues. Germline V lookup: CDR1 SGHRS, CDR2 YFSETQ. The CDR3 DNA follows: TGCGCCAGCAGCCAGAGTAGCGGGATTAATGAAAAACTGTTTTTT. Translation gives CASSQSSGINEKLFF.

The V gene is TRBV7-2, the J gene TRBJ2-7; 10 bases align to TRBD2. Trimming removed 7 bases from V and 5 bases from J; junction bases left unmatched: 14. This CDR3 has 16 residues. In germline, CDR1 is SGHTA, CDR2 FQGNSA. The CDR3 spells CASTPPTASGRDEQYF. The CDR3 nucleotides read TGTGCCAGCACCCCCCCGACGGCTAGCGGGAGAGACGAGCAGTACTTC. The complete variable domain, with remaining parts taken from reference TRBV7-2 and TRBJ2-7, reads GAGVSQSPSNKVTEKGKDVELRCDPISGHTALYWYRQSLGQGLEFLIYFQGNSAPDKSGLPSDRFSAERTGGSVSTLTIQRTQQEDSAVYLCASTPPTASGRDEQYFGPGTRLTVT.

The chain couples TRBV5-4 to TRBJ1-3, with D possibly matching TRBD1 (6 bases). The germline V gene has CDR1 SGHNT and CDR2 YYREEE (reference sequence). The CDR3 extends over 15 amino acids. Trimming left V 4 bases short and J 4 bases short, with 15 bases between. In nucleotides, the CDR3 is TGTGCCAGCAGCCCCCGAGCGGACAGCGGAAACACCATATATTTT. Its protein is CASSPRADSGNTIYF.

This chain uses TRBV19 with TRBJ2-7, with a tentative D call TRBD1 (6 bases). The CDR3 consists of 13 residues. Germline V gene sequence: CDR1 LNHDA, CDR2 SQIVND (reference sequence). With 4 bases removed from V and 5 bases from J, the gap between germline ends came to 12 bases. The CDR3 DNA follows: TGTGCCAGTAGTACCGACAGGTTCCACGAGCAGTACTTC. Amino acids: CASSTDRFHEQYF.

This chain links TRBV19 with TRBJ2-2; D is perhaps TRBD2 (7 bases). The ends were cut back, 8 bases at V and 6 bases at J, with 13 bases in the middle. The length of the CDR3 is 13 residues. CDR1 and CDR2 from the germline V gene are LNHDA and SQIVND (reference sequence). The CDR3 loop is CASAEGGAGELFF. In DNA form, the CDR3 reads TGTGCCAGTGCTGAAGGGGGGGCCGGGGAGCTGTTTTTT.

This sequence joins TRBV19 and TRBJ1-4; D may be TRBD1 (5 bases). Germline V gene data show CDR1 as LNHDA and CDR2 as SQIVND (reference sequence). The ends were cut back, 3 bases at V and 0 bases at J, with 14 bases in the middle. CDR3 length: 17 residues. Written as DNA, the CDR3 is TGTGCCAGTAGTATTGAGTCAGGGAGGACAACTAATGAAAAACTGTTTTTT. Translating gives CASSIESGRTTNEKLFF.

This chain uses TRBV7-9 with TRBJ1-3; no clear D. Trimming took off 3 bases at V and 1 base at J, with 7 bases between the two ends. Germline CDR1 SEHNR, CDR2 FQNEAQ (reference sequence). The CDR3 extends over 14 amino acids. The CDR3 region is CASSFAVSGNTIYF. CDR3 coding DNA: TGTGCCAGCAGCTTCGCGGTGTCTGGAAACACCATATATTTT.

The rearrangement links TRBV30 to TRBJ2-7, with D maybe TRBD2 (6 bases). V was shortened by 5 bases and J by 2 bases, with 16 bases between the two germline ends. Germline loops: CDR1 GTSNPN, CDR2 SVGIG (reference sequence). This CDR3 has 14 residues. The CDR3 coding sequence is TGTGCCTGGGGTGGGGACTTCGAACCCTACGAGCAGTACTTC. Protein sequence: CAWGGDFEPYEQYF.

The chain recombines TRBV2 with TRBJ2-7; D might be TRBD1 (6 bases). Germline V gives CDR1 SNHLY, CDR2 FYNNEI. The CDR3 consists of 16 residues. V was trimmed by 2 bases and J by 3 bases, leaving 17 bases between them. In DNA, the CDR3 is TGTGCCAGCAGTGAATTTGGGGGCGCATATCTCTACGAGCAGTACTTC. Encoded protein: CASSEFGGAYLYEQYF.

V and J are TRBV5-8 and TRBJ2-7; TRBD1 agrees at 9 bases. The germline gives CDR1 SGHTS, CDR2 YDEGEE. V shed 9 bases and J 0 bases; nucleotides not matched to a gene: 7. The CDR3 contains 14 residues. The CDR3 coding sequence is TGTGCCACCTCCCGGACAGGGGCCTCCTACGAGCAGTACTTC. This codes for CATSRTGASYEQYF. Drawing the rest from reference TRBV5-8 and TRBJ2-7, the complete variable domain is EAGVTQSPTHLIKTRGQQATLRCSPISGHTSVYWYQQALGLGLQFLLWYDEGEERNRGNFPPRFSGRQFPNYSSELNVNALELEDSALYLCATSRTGASYEQYFGPGTRLTVT.

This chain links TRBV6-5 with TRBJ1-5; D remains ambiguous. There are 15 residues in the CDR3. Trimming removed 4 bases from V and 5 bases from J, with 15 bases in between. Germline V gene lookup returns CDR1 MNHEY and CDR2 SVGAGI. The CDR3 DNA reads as TGTGCCAGCAGTTCGGGGATCAGTGGTTATCAGCCCCAGCATTTT. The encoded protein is CASSSGISGYQPQHF.

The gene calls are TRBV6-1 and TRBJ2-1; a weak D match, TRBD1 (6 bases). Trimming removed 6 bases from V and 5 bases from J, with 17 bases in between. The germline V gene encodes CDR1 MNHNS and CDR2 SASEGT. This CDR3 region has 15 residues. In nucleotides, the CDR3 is TGTGCCAGCAGCTTCCAGGGGACATTCAACAATGAGCAGTTCTTC. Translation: CASSFQGTFNNEQFF.

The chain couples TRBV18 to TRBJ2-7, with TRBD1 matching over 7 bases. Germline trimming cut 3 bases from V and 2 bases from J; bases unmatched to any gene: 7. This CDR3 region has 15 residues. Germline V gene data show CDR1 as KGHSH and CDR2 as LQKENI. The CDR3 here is CASSPETGPPYEQYF. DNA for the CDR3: TGTGCCAGCTCACCGGAGACAGGGCCCCCCTACGAGCAGTACTTC.

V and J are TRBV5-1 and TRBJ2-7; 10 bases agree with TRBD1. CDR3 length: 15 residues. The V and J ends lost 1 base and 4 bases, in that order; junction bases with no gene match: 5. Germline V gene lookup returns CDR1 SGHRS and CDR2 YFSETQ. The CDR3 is CASSLMGQGQYEQYF. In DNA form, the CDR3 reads TGCGCCAGCAGCTTGATGGGACAGGGGCAGTACGAGCAGTACTTC. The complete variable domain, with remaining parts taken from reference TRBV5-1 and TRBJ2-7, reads KAGVTQTPRYLIKTRGQQVTLSCSPISGHRSVSWYQQTPGQGLQFLFEYFSETQRNKGNFPGRFSGRQFSNSRSEMNVSTLELGDSALYLCASSLMGQGQYEQYFGPGTRLTVT.

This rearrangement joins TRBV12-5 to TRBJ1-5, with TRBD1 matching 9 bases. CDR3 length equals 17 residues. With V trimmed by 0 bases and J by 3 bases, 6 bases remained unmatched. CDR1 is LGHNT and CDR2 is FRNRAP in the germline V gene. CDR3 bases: TGTGCTAGTGGTTTGGTACTTGGACAGGGGTACAATCAGCCCCAGCATTTT. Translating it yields CASGLVLGQGYNQPQHF.